This T cell receptor beta chain was captured in a study of T-cell memory formation after mild COVID-19. At the level of the study: TCR clusters were mostly confined to one donor each.

General observations from the study: For contracting clones, CD4+ ones sat mainly in CM and EM, CD8+ in EMRA. A balance of CD4 and CD8 characterized clones contracting day 15 to 85, whereas later expanders leaned CD4+.

Concerning this clonotype itself: Its antigen is undetermined.

UMIs and sample barcodes were carried by the TCR alpha and TCR beta cDNA libraries that 5'RACE produced using constant-segment primers. TCRdb re-called the 5' RACE reads through MiXCR, storing one row per CDR3 protein. The table includes over 300,000 distinct CDR3 sequences, around a fifth detected once. The CDR3 extends over 14 amino acids. In germline, CDR1 is MNHNS, CDR2 SASEGT. Trimming cost V 7 bases and J 4 bases; bases outside gene matches: 6. The sequence was obtained from a man younger than 35 who had mild COVID-19 (a few samples of this study predate the infection). Cell type and time point are not known. The V gene is TRBV6-1, the J gene TRBJ1-3; 8 positions agree with TRBD1. Sequenced material: PBMCs or a T cell subset sorted from them (not recorded which). DNA for the CDR3: TGTGCCAGCAACCTCAGGGGGCAAGGAAACACCATATATTTT. Protein sequence: CASNLRGQGNTIYF.